This T cell receptor (beta chain) derives from a study of cytomegalovirus exposure and HLA in healthy donors. Study-level results: By HLA locus, TCR association rates varied in a later analysis, with DRB1 showing the most and HLA-C the fewest.

A note on this clone: What it binds is not known.

Germline CDR1 SGHVS, CDR2 FQNEAQ. V shed 5 bases and J shed 5 bases, with 15 bases lying between them. The CDR3 is 14 residues long. PCR was performed using 60 Vbeta and 13 Jbeta primers. The data were produced by immunoSEQ multiplex PCR, yet TCRdb's version contains in-frame clones alone and is incomplete. The sample gives hundreds of thousands of clones, 80% to 90% of which show up once; about 3.1% is in the top ten. Specimen: PBMCs. This TCR was recovered from a young man in good health and CMV-seronegative. This sequence joins TRBV7-8 and TRBJ2-5; possible D gene TRBD1, 6 bases. The CDR3, as DNA: TGTGCCAGCAGCCAGATACAGGGCCCGGAGACCCAGTACTTC. Translated, it gives CASSQIQGPETQYF. Looking up the rest from reference TRBV7-8 and TRBJ2-5 gives the full variable domain: GAGVSQSPRYKVAKRGQDVALRCDPISGHVSLFWYQQALGQGPEFLTYFQNEAQLDKSGLPSDRFFAERPEGSVSTLKIQRTQQEDSAVYLCASSQIQGPETQYFGPGTRLLVL.